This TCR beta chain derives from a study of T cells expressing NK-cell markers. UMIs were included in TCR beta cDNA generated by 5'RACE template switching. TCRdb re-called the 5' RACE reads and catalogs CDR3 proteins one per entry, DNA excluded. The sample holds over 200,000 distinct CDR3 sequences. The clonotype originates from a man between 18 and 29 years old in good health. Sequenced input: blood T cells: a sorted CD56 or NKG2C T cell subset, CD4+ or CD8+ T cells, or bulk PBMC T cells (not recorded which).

This chain's CDR3 is CAWSDLLDTQYF. This chain connects TRBV30 to TRBJ2-3. CDR3 size: 12 residues. The germline CDR1 and CDR2 sequences are GTSNPN and SVGIG (reference sequence).